This T cell receptor beta chain emerged from a study of cytomegalovirus exposure and HLA in healthy donors listed by TCRdb under 2017. Background on the whole study: An earlier analysis of several hundred of the donors reported approximately 300 Gb of sequence data and around 100 million unique TCR beta sequences obtained from approximately 180 million T cells. Around 320 gigabases of sequencing data and approximately 93 million unique TCR sequences were included in an early release covering around 650 HLA-typed donors. Of the roughly 430 genotyped donors, 81% fell in the genetic ancestry cluster associated with self-reported Caucasian donors. The study aimed to test whether signatures of past pathogen exposure could be identified by cataloging public T cell receptors. The study profiled the T cell repertoires of approximately 700 subjects by immunosequencing and related them to cytomegalovirus serostatus. Along with the roughly 710-subject first cohort, a separate validation cohort of about 110 different subjects was used. The study combined high-throughput TCR immunosequencing, statistical association of individual TCRs with disease status, and machine learning to predict cytomegalovirus infection status. A later analysis re-analyzed previously published TCR beta repertoires from roughly 630 donors and added high-resolution HLA genotyping to study TCR occurrence patterns. In the later analysis, no new phenotypic data were used to find candidate immune exposures; instead, reliance was placed on TCR beta sequences and their occurrence across donors. An earlier analysis of about 620 of the donors applied high-throughput TCR beta sequencing to assess whether each TCR beta V gene segment acted as functional or pseudogenic. Donor age, sex, ethnicity and CMV serostatus were compiled together with the repertoire data. Genome-wide SNP genotypes for about 55% of the roughly 670 donors were used in a later genetic analysis, which treated that subset as a discovery cohort. Every discovery cohort repertoire had been produced on one sequencing platform. HLA typing included class I and class II loci at four-digit resolution. Typing coverage varied by locus: roughly 620-630 donors for A, B, C, DRB1 and DQB1; roughly 560 for DQA1; approximately 610 for DPA1; around 450 for DPB1. Roughly five DR-DQ haplotypes were handled as single units for association and clustering, since linkage in the cohort was strong. On average, around 240,000 unique TCR beta nucleotide sequences were sequenced per donor among more than 350 genotyped donors of the cohort, with 15% to 20% of those sequences being non-productive. What the research found in general, with its limitations: The only immune exposure information available for the cohort was CMV serostatus. The classifier was reported to diagnose cytomegalovirus status with high specificity and sensitivity in both the original and validation cohorts. An earlier analysis of 587 of the donors showed that most TCR beta V segments appeared in productive rearrangements either about 90% or about 30% of the time, which broadly matched IMGT annotations. In a later analysis, HLA-associated TCR beta chains were found to be more clonally expanded and to have lower generation probabilities than equally common non-associated chains. According to a later genetic analysis, donors in an Asian-associated ancestry cluster had fewer N-insertions in productive TCRs than the roughly 700-donor mean. Because some donors lacked HLA typing at each locus, the association tests relied only on the typed subset. A later genetic analysis associated a missense DCLRE1C variant with V-gene and J-gene trimming of TCR beta chains, and an independent cohort replicated the association. A later analysis found that most CMV-associated TCR beta chains appeared HLA-restricted, with HLA associations seemingly driven largely by CMV exposure. The authors suggested that the approach could potentially be extended to other disease states and immunological phenotypes. In this cohort, only TCR beta chains were sequenced, and detectable features were limited by the absence of alpha or paired-chain data. The presence/absence analyses assumed that sequencing depth was roughly uniform across donors, and that assumption may not be true. According to a later analysis, TCR association rates differed among HLA loci, with DRB1 alleles showing the most associated TCRs and HLA-C alleles showing the fewest. Specific HLA alleles were associated with 16,951 TCR beta sequences at a false discovery rate of 0.05 in a later analysis. A group of highly shared sequence variants was considered likely to be a technical artifact of the sequencing pipeline. Linkage disequilibrium might explain the correlated functional status among segregating V segments, but an unknown experimental factor could not be ruled out. In vitro tests confirmed that a few of the cytomegalovirus-associated TCR beta chains recognize cytomegalovirus antigens. The study gave a list of 150 to 200 TCR beta chains associated with cytomegalovirus. Most TCR sequences were seen in very few donors, while some public TCRs were found in many individuals. A later analysis reported that several top co-occurrence clusters appeared linked to parvovirus B19, influenza, CMV and Epstein-Barr virus. A further reported finding was that TCR beta sequences accurately predicted the HLA-A and HLA-B alleles for most subjects in the first cohort. Because counts were too low, roughly 18 rarely observed V segments, including chromosome 9 orphons, were left out of the earlier analysis of several hundred of the donors. When HLA alleles, especially DR and DQ, strongly co-occurred, TCR associations were difficult to assign to individual alleles.

The cohort was made up of under 800 healthy bone marrow donors. Cohort members were all nominally healthy when sampled, although unrecorded immune exposures were likely present. The donor was CMV seronegative and belonged to the group of several hundred seronegative cohort members. Each donor provided a peripheral blood sample, and peripheral blood mononuclear cells were used for TCR beta sequencing. Genomic DNA was extracted from the blood cell samples with the Qiagen DNeasy Blood Extraction Kit. The library was made by the immunoSEQ multiplex PCR assay. The multiplex PCR relied on a mix of 60 forward primers for TCR Vbeta segments and 13 reverse primers for TCR Jbeta segments. A multiplex PCR assay on genomic DNA amplified the CDR3 region of rearranged TCR beta genes. Amplified TCR beta libraries were sequenced as 87-base-pair reads on the Illumina HiSeq System. In the source study's methods: Across the 500 to 700 repertoires, a later analysis counted some 81 million unique TCR beta chains, roughly 11 million of which were shared by at least two donors. A nearest-neighbor algorithm error-corrected the raw reads and collapsed the reads into unique sequences, merging closely related sequences to remove PCR and sequencing errors. Alignment of CDR3 sequences to IMGT reference sequences was used to assign V, D and J gene segments. For a sequence to be retained, a match of at least six nucleotides to both a V gene segment and a J gene segment was required. A rearrangement was called productive if the CDR3 had no stop codons and remained in frame with V and J, and every other rearrangement was called non-productive. Following IMGT convention, CDR3 was defined as the stretch from the second conserved V-encoded cysteine to the conserved J-encoded phenylalanine. In an earlier analysis of approximately 500 of the donors, sequences lacking an unambiguous match to a single V gene segment were excluded. An earlier analysis of several hundred of the donors called V segments functional above 56.7% productive rearrangements and segregating when the between-donor standard deviation exceeded 5%. A statistical classification framework was built for diagnosing cytomegalovirus status from the catalog of TCR beta chain sequences. A later analysis assigned V and J genes by comparing TCR nucleotide sequences with IMGT/GENE-DB human TR gene sequences. A later analysis assigned CDR3 sequences and most-parsimonious VDJ recombination scenarios with the TCRdist pipeline. In a later analysis, each TCR beta chain was defined by its CDR3 amino acid sequence together with its V-gene family, and reads without a unique V-gene family were excluded. A later analysis removed 592 highly shared, low-generation-probability nucleotide sequences to deal with suspected cross-contamination and a sequencing artifact. For each public chain, a later analysis derived a clonal expansion index from normalized ranks of inferred template counts within each repertoire. In a later analysis, generation probabilities were computed with a VDJ recombination model fitted to out-of-frame rearrangements, and the resulting probabilities were checked against IGoR. In a later analysis, TCR-TCR, TCR-HLA and TCR-CMV co-occurrence was scored with hypergeometric tests, and a repertoire-size bias correction was applied to TCR pairs. To estimate false discovery rates, a later analysis permuted the HLA or CMV assignments 20 times. In a later analysis, co-occurring TCRs were grouped with DBSCAN, and TCRdist sequence similarity was added when clustering was performed within HLA-allele-positive subsets. Repertoires with fewer than 30,000 or more than 120,000 public chains were left out of co-occurrence clustering, as were five repertoires with anomalous nucleotide sharing. TCRdb limited this immuneACCESS table to in-frame rearrangements with V and J called. A share of clones is missing; checked studies link under half to unresolved V genes, and the rest is unexplained. D and trimming come from the DNA, and the V and J calls and clone size come from that table. The sample records 100,000 to 150,000 clones, roughly 70% of which are singletons. The ten largest clonotypes hold approximately 3.8% of the sample.

This clone was recorded a few times. It has no known antigen specificity. Base qualities are not recorded, but no much larger clone differs from it by a single base. The sequence was obtained from a man aged 30 to 45 in good health and CMV-seronegative. Sequenced sample: PBMCs.

The CDR3 protein sequence reads: CASSLNFGTYYEQYF. The DNA sequence is TGCGCCAGCAGCTTGAACTTCGGGACATACTACGAGCAGTACTTC. In this chain, TRBV5-1 is recombined with TRBJ2-7, with TRBD1 perhaps the D gene, on 6 matching bases. CDR1 and CDR2 were assigned from the germline V gene as SGHRS and YFSETQ. The trim is 1 base for V and 3 bases for J, with a gap of 14 bases between the germline ends. Reading from cysteine to phenylalanine, the CDR3 counts 15 amino acids. The entry retains the CDR3 DNA only, 45 bases that are in frame from base 1.